This TCR beta chain was sequenced during a study of T cell changes during pregnancy in multiple sclerosis. The ends lost 4 bases at V and 1 base at J; junction bases unmatched: 4. Germline CDR1 and CDR2: MNHEY and SMNVEV (reference sequence). The CDR3 is made up of 14 amino acids. Clones were sequenced by immunoSEQ multiplex PCR, and TCRdb holds only the in-frame ones, with some missing. The top ten hold approximately 0.85% of the sample, which has about 60,000 clones, 85% to 95% seen once. Material: peripheral blood, obtained in the first trimester of pregnancy. This receptor was obtained from a female donor with multiple sclerosis, enrolled in a pregnancy study. The rearrangement joins TRBV27 to TRBJ2-7, with 7 bases aligning to TRBD1. The CDR3 spells CASSSWDRSYEQYF. For the CDR3, the DNA is TGTGCCAGCAGTTCCTGGGACAGATCCTACGAGCAGTACTTC.